This is a list of T cell receptor beta chains from one sample in a study of shared clonotypes between healthy human individuals. Here immunoSEQ multiplex PCR was the method, and the copy in TCRdb shows in-frame clones only, minus some. The table shows roughly 500,000 clones, with approximately 95% occurring only once. Sequencing was done on a sample of naive CD4+ T cells sorted from blood. The receptors stem from a young woman in good health. CDR3s include the opening cysteine and the closing phenylalanine or tryptophan. Each record gives: D gene, clone size, J gene, V gene, CDR3 DNA, CDR3 protein. A D gene is named only where the DNA matches it firmly. Clone size appears in some rows only: once, few, many, or a class for an expanded clone.

D gene: TRBD1; clone size: .; J gene: TRBJ1-2; V gene: TRBV6-6; CDR3 DNA: TGTGCCAGCAGTTACAACCCGGGACAGGGTTATGGCTACACCTTC; CDR3 protein: CASSYNPGQGYGYTF
D gene: TRBD1; clone size: .; J gene: TRBJ1-2; V gene: TRBV27; CDR3 DNA: TGTGCCAGCAGTGCCGGGACAGGGTCGGTTATAGGCTATGGCTACACCTTC; CDR3 protein: CASSAGTGSVIGYGYTF
D gene: TRBD2; clone size: .; J gene: TRBJ2-7; V gene: TRBV4-1; CDR3 DNA: TGCGCCAGCAGCCTAGGGACTAGCGGATCCTACGAGCAGTACTTC; CDR3 protein: CASSLGTSGSYEQYF
D gene: .; clone size: .; J gene: TRBJ1-1; V gene: TRBV29-1; CDR3 DNA: TGCAGCGTTGAAGCAGGCTACTCTAGGGGGAACACTGAAGCTTTCTTT; CDR3 protein: CSVEAGYSRGNTEAFF
D gene: .; clone size: .; J gene: TRBJ1-1; V gene: TRBV19; CDR3 DNA: TGTGCCAGTAGTACTCGACAGAAGAACACTGAAGCTTTCTTT; CDR3 protein: CASSTRQKNTEAFF
D gene: TRBD1; clone size: .; J gene: TRBJ2-4; V gene: TRBV7-9; CDR3 DNA: TGTGCCAGCAGCCTAACAGGGGGTAAGGCCAAAAACATTCAGTACTTC; CDR3 protein: CASSLTGGKAKNIQYF
D gene: TRBD1; clone size: .; J gene: TRBJ1-4; V gene: TRBV11-2; CDR3 DNA: TGTGCCAGCAGCATGGACAGGGGTGGAGAAAAACTGTTTTTT; CDR3 protein: CASSMDRGGEKLFF
D gene: .; clone size: .; J gene: TRBJ1-4; V gene: TRBV5-1; CDR3 DNA: TGCGCCAGCAAGCGGGGTGCAACTAATGAAAAACTGTTTTTT; CDR3 protein: CASKRGATNEKLFF
D gene: .; clone size: .; J gene: TRBJ2-7; V gene: TRBV27; CDR3 DNA: TGTGCCAGCAGTCGTAACACCCACGAGCAGTACTTC; CDR3 protein: CASSRNTHEQYF
D gene: .; clone size: few; J gene: TRBJ1-5; V gene: TRBV6-1; CDR3 DNA: TGTGCCAGCAGGAGGGATTATAGCAATCAGCCCCAGCATTTT; CDR3 protein: CASRRDYSNQPQHF
D gene: .; clone size: .; J gene: TRBJ1-1; V gene: TRBV6-1; CDR3 DNA: TGTGCCAGCAAATACGAGGACTGGGGCACTGAAGCTTTCTTT; CDR3 protein: CASKYEDWGTEAFF
D gene: TRBD1; clone size: .; J gene: TRBJ1-5; V gene: TRBV15; CDR3 DNA: TGTGCCACCAGCAGAGTCCGGACAGGGCTTCAGCCCCAGCATTTT; CDR3 protein: CATSRVRTGLQPQHF
D gene: TRBD2; clone size: .; J gene: TRBJ2-1; V gene: TRBV7-3; CDR3 DNA: TGTGCCAGCAGCCGAGGGGTAGCGGGAGACAATGAGCAGTTCTTC; CDR3 protein: CASSRGVAGDNEQFF
D gene: .; clone size: once; J gene: TRBJ1-2; V gene: TRBV5-1; CDR3 DNA: TGCGCCAGCAGCTTGGGGGCTTCGGGACGGGGCTTTTTTTACACCTTC; CDR3 protein: CASSLGASGRGFFYTF
D gene: .; clone size: .; J gene: TRBJ1-5; V gene: TRBV6-1; CDR3 DNA: TGTGCCAGCAGTGACGGACAGTCGATCGGGGGCAGCAATCAGCCCCAGCATTTT; CDR3 protein: CASSDGQSIGGSNQPQHF
D gene: TRBD1; clone size: once; J gene: TRBJ2-7; V gene: TRBV19; CDR3 DNA: TGTGCCAGTAAATTGGTTCGGGACAGCTACGAGCAGTACTTC; CDR3 protein: CASKLVRDSYEQYF
D gene: TRBD1; clone size: .; J gene: TRBJ2-6; V gene: TRBV28; CDR3 DNA: TGTGCCAGCAGTTTATTGGGACAGGGGGCCGGGGCCAACGTCCTGACTTTC; CDR3 protein: CASSLLGQGAGANVLTF
D gene: .; clone size: .; J gene: TRBJ1-5; V gene: TRBV6-6; CDR3 DNA: TGTGCCAGCAGCCCGCTGGGGGGCAATCAGCCCCAGCATTTT; CDR3 protein: CASSPLGGNQPQHF
D gene: .; clone size: .; J gene: TRBJ2-3; V gene: TRBV18; CDR3 DNA: TGTGCCAGCTCCCGGGAAGGGGCCACAGATACGCAGTATTTT; CDR3 protein: CASSREGATDTQYF
D gene: TRBD2; clone size: once; J gene: TRBJ2-5; V gene: TRBV7-3; CDR3 DNA: TGTGCCAGCAGCTTAGGGGGACTAGCGGTCCAAGAGACCCAGTACTTC; CDR3 protein: CASSLGGLAVQETQYF
D gene: TRBD1; clone size: .; J gene: TRBJ2-7; V gene: TRBV27; CDR3 DNA: TGTGCCAGCAGTTTAATGCAGGGGGCCTACGAGCAGTACTTC; CDR3 protein: CASSLMQGAYEQYF
D gene: .; clone size: .; J gene: TRBJ2-1; V gene: TRBV6-1; CDR3 DNA: TGTGCCAGCAGTGAAGGGAAGCGGGCCAGCTCCTACAATGAGCAGTTCTTC; CDR3 protein: CASSEGKRASSYNEQFF
D gene: .; clone size: .; J gene: TRBJ1-1; V gene: TRBV4-1; CDR3 DNA: TGCGCCAGCAGCCAAGAGTCGCTTGGGTGGGCAGATGGCACTGAAGCTTTCTTT; CDR3 protein: CASSQESLGWADGTEAFF
D gene: .; clone size: .; J gene: TRBJ2-1; V gene: TRBV7-9; CDR3 DNA: TGTGCCAGCAGCTTAGTGATGACCCGTTACACCTACAATGAGCAGTTCTTC; CDR3 protein: CASSLVMTRYTYNEQFF
D gene: .; clone size: .; J gene: TRBJ2-6; V gene: TRBV19; CDR3 DNA: TGTGCCAGTAGCGAGAATGCGGCAGGCCTCGTATCTGGGGCCAACGTCCTGACTTTC; CDR3 protein: CASSENAAGLVSGANVLTF